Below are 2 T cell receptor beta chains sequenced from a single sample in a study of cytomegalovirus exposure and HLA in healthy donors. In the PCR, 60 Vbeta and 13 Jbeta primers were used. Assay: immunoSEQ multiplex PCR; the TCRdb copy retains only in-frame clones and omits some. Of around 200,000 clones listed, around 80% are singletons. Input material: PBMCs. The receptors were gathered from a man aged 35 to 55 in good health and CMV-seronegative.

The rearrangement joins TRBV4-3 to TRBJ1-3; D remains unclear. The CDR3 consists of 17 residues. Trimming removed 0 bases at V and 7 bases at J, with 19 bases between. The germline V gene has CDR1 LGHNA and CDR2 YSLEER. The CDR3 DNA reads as TGCGCCAGCAGCCAAGATCCACGGGGATCCCTACGGAACACCATATATTTT. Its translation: CASSQDPRGSLRNTIYF.

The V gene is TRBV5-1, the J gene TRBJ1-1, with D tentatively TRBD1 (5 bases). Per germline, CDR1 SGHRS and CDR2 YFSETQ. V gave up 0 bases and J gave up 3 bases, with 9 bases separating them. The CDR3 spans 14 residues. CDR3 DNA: TGCGCCAGCAGCTTGGCTCTGGGGCACACTGAAGCTTTCTTT. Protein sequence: CASSLALGHTEAFF.